The present entry profiles one T cell receptor (beta chain) with its context. The sample originates from a study of T cell changes during pregnancy in multiple sclerosis. Sequenced by immunoSEQ multiplex PCR; TCRdb stores in-frame clones only, minus some. The table includes 55,000 to 80,000 clones, over 85% detected once. Trimming at V came to 6 bases and at J to 3 bases, leaving 3 bases not matched to a gene. This CDR3 has 14 amino acids. Germline V gene data show CDR1 as LNHDA and CDR2 as SQIVND (reference sequence). This clonotype originated in a female donor with multiple sclerosis, enrolled in a pregnancy study. The chain joins TRBV19 to TRBJ1-3; the match to TRBD1 covers 9 bases. Here the sequenced sample was CD8+ T cells from peripheral blood mononuclear cells, taken in the second trimester of pregnancy. The CDR3 region is CASRQGAGGNTIYF. For the CDR3, the DNA is TGTGCCAGTAGACAGGGGGCTGGTGGAAACACCATATATTTT.